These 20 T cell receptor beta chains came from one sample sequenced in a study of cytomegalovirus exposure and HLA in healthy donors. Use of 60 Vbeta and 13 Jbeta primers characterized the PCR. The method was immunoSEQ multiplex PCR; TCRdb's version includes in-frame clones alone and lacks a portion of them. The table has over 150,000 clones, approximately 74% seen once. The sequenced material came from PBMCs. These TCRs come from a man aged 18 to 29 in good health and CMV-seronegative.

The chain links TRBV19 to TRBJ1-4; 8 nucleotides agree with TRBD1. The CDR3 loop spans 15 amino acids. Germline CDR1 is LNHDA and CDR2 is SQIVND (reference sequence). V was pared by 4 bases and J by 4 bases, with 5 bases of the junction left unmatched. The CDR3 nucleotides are TGTGCCAGTAGTAGCCCAGGGGGCCTTAATGAAAAACTGTTTTTT. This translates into CASSSPGGLNEKLFF.

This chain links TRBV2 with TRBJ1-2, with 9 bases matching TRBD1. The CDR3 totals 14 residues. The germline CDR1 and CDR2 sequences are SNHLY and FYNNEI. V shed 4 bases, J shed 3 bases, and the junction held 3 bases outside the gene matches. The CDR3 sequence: CASSGDRAYYGYTF. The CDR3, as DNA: TGTGCCAGCAGTGGGGACAGGGCCTACTATGGCTACACCTTC. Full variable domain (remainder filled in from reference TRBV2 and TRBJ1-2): EPEVTQTPSHQVTQMGQEVILRCVPISNHLYFYWYRQILGQKVEFLVSFYNNEISEKSEIFDDQFSVERPDGSNFTLKIRSTKLEDSAMYFCASSGDRAYYGYTFGSGTRLTVV.

The DNA for the CDR3 is TGTGCCAGCTCGCCCGGACAGGGGGCCATCGAGCAGTACTTC. Translation: CASSPGQGAIEQYF. The V call is TRBV18, the J call TRBJ2-7; 11 nucleotides align to TRBD1. V lost 6 bases to trimming and J lost 6 bases; unmatched junction nucleotides: 7. The length of the CDR3 is 14 residues. The germline CDR1 and CDR2 sequences are KGHSH and LQKENI.

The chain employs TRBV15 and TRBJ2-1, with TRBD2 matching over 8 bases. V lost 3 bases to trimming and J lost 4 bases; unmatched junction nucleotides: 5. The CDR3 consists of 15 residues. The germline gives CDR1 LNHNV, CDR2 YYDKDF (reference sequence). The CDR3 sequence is CATSRGLAGYNEQFF. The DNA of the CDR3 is TGTGCCACCAGCAGGGGGCTAGCGGGTTACAATGAGCAGTTCTTC. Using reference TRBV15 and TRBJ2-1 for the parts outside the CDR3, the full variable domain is DAMVIQNPRYQVTQFGKPVTLSCSQTLNHNVMYWYQQKSSQAPKLLFHYYDKDFNNEADTPDNFQSRRPNTSFCFLDIRSPGLGDTAMYLCATSRGLAGYNEQFFGPGTRLTVL.

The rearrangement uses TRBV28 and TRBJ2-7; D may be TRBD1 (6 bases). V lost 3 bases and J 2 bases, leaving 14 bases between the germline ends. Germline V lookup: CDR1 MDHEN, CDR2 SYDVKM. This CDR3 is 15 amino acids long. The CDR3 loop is CASSFPRGPTYEQYF. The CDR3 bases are TGTGCCAGCAGTTTCCCCAGGGGCCCGACCTACGAGCAGTACTTC. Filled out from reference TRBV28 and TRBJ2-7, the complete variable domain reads DVKVTQSSRYLVKRTGEKVFLECVQDMDHENMFWYRQDPGLGLRLIYFSYDVKMKEKGDIPEGYSVSREKKERFSLILESASTNQTSMYLCASSFPRGPTYEQYFGPGTRLTVT.

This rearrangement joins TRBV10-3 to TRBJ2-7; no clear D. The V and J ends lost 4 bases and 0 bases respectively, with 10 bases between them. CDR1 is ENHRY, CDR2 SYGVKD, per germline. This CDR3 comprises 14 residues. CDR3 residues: CAISAGDSSYEQYV. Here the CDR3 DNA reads TGTGCCATCAGTGCGGGTGATAGCTCCTACGAGCAGTACGTC.

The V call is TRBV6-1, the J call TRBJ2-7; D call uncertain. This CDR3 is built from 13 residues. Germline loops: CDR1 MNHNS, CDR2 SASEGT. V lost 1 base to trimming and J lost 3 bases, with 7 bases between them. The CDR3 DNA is TGTGCCAGCAGTGAAGACTGGGACTACGAGCAGTACGTC. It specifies CASSEDWDYEQYV.

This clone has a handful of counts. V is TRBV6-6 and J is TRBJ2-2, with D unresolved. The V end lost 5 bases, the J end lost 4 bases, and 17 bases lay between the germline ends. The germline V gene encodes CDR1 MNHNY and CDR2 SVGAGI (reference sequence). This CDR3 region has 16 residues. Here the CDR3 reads CASSPNWALSTGELFF. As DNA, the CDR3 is TGTGCCAGCAGTCCTAACTGGGCTCTGAGCACCGGGGAGCTGTTTTTT.

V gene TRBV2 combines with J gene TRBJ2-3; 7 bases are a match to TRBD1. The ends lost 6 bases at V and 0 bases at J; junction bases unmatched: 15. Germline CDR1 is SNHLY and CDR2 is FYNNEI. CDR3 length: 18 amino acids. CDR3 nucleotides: TGTGCCAGCAGACGGAACCGACAGGGCTTCGCTAGCACAGATACGCAGTATTTT. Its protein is CASRRNRQGFASTDTQYF.

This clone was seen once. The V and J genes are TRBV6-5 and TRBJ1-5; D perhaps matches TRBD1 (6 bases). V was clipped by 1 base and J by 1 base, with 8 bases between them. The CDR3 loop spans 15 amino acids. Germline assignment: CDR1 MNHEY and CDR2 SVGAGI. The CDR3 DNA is TGTGCCAGCAGTTACTTTCAGGGGAGCAATCAGCCCCAGCATTTT. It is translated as CASSYFQGSNQPQHF.

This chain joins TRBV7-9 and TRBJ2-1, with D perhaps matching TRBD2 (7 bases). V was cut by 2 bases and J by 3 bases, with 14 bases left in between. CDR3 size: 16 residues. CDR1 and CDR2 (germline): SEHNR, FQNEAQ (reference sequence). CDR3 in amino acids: CASSLKGGGHYNEQFF. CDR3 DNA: TGTGCCAGCAGCTTAAAGGGGGGGGGCCACTACAATGAGCAGTTCTTC.

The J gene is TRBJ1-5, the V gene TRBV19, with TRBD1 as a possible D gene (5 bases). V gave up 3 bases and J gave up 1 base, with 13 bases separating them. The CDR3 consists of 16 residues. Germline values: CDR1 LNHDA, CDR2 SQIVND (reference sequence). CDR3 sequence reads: CASSMAAGQSNQPQHF. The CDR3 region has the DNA TGTGCCAGTAGTATGGCGGCAGGGCAGAGCAATCAGCCCCAGCATTTT.

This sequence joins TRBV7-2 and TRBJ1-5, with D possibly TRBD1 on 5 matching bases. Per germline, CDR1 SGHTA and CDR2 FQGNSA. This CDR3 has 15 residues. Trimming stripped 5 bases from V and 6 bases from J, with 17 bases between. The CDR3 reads CASSQDVGRGQPQHF. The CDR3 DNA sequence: TGTGCCAGCAGCCAAGATGTGGGGAGGGGTCAGCCCCAGCATTTT.

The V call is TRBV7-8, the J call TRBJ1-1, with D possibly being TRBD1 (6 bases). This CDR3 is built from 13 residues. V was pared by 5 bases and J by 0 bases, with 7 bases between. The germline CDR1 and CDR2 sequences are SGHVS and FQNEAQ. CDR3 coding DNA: TGTGCCAGCAGCGGGACACTGAACACTGAAGCTTTCTTT. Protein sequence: CASSGTLNTEAFF.

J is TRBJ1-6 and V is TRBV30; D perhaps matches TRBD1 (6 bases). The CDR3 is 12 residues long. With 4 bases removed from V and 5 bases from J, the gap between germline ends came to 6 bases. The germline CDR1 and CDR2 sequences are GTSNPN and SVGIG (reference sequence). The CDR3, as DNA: TGTGCCTGGACAGGGGATAATTCACCCCTCCACTTT. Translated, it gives CAWTGDNSPLHF.

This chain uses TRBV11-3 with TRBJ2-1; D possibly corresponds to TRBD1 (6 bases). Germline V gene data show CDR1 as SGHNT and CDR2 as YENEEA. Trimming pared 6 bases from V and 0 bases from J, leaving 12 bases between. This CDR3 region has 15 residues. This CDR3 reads CASSFTGNSYNEQFF. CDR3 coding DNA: TGTGCCAGCAGTTTTACAGGGAACTCCTACAATGAGCAGTTCTTC.

As DNA, the CDR3 is TGCGCCAGCAGCCGGACAGGGACACTTGGCACCATATATTTT. The encoded protein is CASSRTGTLGTIYF. This chain links TRBV5-1 with TRBJ1-3, with TRBD1 identical over 8 bases. The V and J ends lost 4 bases and 9 bases, in that order; junction bases with no gene match: 9. The length of the CDR3 is 14 residues. Germline V gene data show CDR1 as SGHRS and CDR2 as YFSETQ.

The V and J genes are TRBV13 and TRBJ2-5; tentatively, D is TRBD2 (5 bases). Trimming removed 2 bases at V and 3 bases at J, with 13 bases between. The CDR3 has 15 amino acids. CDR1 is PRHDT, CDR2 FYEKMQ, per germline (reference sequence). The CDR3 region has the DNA TGTGCCAGCAGCTTAACGCGATGGGGAGAAGAGACCCAGTACTTC. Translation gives CASSLTRWGEETQYF.

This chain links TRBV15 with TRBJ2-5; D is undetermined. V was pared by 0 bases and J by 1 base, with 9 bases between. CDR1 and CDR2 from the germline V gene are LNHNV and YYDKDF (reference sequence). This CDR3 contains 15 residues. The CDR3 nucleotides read TGTGCCACCAGCAGAGAGAGTTCCCCCCAAGAGACCCAGTACTTC. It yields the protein CATSRESSPQETQYF. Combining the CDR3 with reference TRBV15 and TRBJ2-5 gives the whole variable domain DAMVIQNPRYQVTQFGKPVTLSCSQTLNHNVMYWYQQKSSQAPKLLFHYYDKDFNNEADTPDNFQSRRPNTSFCFLDIRSPGLGDTAMYLCATSRESSPQETQYFGPGTRLLVL.

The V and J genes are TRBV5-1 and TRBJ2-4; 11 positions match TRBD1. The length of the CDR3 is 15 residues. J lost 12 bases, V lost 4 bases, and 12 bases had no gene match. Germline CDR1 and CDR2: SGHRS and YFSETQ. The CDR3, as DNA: TGCGCCAGCAGCGTCGAATCCAGGACAGGGGGCAGTCAGTACTTC. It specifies CASSVESRTGGSQYF.